The 22 T cell receptor beta chains in this list originate from one sample, sequenced in a study of T-cell reconstitution after alpha-beta-depleted transplantation in children. TCRbeta library construction was performed incorporating unique molecular identifiers. MiXCR, run by TCRdb on the PCR reads, gives a single entry per CDR3 protein. The table shows around 200,000 distinct CDR3 sequences, with 8.5% to 10% occurring only once. Sequenced material: PBMCs from the stem cell graft donor, taken from the stem cell graft. These receptors came from a human donor who donated a stem cell graft to a child with acute lymphoblastic leukemia.

At least ten counts were recorded for this clonotype. The chain joins TRBV7-9 to TRBJ1-2; TRBD1 matches at 8 bases. Germline CDR1 reads SEHNR; CDR2 reads FQNEAQ (reference sequence). CDR3 size: 18 residues. V shed 2 bases, J shed 6 bases, and the junction held 17 bases outside the gene matches. DNA of the CDR3: TGTGCCAGCAGCTTACCCCCGATCGGGCAGGGGGCATGGAATGGCTACACCTTC. Its protein is CASSLPPIGQGAWNGYTF. The variable domain in full, completed from reference TRBV7-9 and TRBJ1-2, reads DTGVSQNPRHKITKRGQNVTFRCDPISEHNRLYWYRQTLGQGPEFLTYFQNEAQLEKSRLLSDRFSAERPKGSFSTLEIQRTEQGDSAMYLCASSLPPIGQGAWNGYTFGSGTRLTVV.

This clonotype was counted between two and nine times. The rearrangement joins TRBV9 to TRBJ2-3, with D possibly matching TRBD2 (5 bases). V was clipped by 3 bases and J by 2 bases, with 16 bases between them. This CDR3 is built from 16 residues. In germline, CDR1 is SGDLS, CDR2 YYNGEE. The CDR3 DNA follows: TGTGCCAGCAGCGCGGACTCGATCACTACCACAGATACGCAGTATTTT. Translated: CASSADSITTTDTQYF.

As to this clonotype: The conserved phenylalanine or tryptophan normally closing the CDR3 is absent here, so this likely arose from a read error. The chain carries TRBV4-2 and TRBJ1-1; 9 nucleotides match TRBD1. Germline CDR1 LGHNA, CDR2 YNFKEQ. The length of the CDR3 is 15 residues. The ends lost 7 bases at V and 4 bases at J; junction bases unmatched: 10. CDR3 bases: TGTGCCAGCACCCGGACAGGGGACGGGACCACTGAAGCTTTCTAT. Residues: CASTRTGDGTTEAFY.

The CDR3 is CASGVVGEQFF. In nucleotides, the CDR3 is TGTGCCAGCGGGGTAGTCGGTGAGCAGTTCTTC. This rearrangement joins TRBV9 to TRBJ2-1, with D unresolved. CDR1 is SGDLS and CDR2 is YYNGEE in the germline V gene. This CDR3 contains 11 residues. Trimming shortened V by 7 bases and J by 9 bases, and 11 bases separated the two germline ends.

This clonotype came up many times. The genes are TRBV7-2 and TRBJ2-1; D is unclear. Germline V gives CDR1 SGHTA, CDR2 FQGNSA. The length of the CDR3 is 11 residues. Trimming removed 7 bases from V and 5 bases from J, with 6 bases in between. CDR3 sequence reads: CASTLHNEQFF. DNA for the CDR3: TGTGCCAGCACCCTCCACAATGAGCAGTTCTTC.

This clonotype was seen repeatedly, ten times or more. V and J are TRBV11-2 and TRBJ2-1; D tentatively fits TRBD1 or TRBD2 (5 bases each). Germline V gene sequence: CDR1 SGHAT, CDR2 FQNNGV. This CDR3 contains 20 residues. V was pared by 5 bases and J by 4 bases, with 30 bases between. The DNA for the CDR3 is TGTGCCAGCAGCCCACCGGGGACCACGCCCCAACCTTCGGCGTACAATGAGCAGTTCTTC. Protein product: CASSPPGTTPQPSAYNEQFF.

This clonotype was seen many times. This chain uses TRBV9 with TRBJ1-4, with D unresolved. V gave up 0 bases and J gave up 8 bases, with 11 bases separating them. The CDR3 runs 14 residues. Germline assignment: CDR1 SGDLS and CDR2 YYNGEE. Written as DNA, the CDR3 is TGTGCCAGCAGCGTAGGAAAGGTCGGGGAAAAACTGTTTTTT. Protein sequence: CASSVGKVGEKLFF.

This clonotype was found many times. The chain has TRBV7-7 and TRBJ2-3; 8 bases agree with TRBD2. V shed 1 base and J 0 bases; nucleotides not matched to a gene: 6. The CDR3 has 17 residues. The V gene's germline CDR1 is SSHAT and CDR2 FNYEAQ (reference sequence). The chain's CDR3 is CASSLGPPGGSTDTQYF. The CDR3 region has the DNA TGTGCCAGCAGCTTAGGCCCCCCGGGGGGGAGCACAGATACGCAGTATTTT.

The chain combines TRBV10-3 with TRBJ2-1, with a possible D match to TRBD1 (6 bases). The CDR3 runs 15 residues. Germline CDR1 is ENHRY and CDR2 is SYGVKD. V lost 3 bases and J 7 bases, leaving 16 bases between the germline ends. CDR3 DNA sequence: TGTGCCATCAGTGATGCAGGGGACATTTTTAATGAGCAGTTCTTC. It translates to CAISDAGDIFNEQFF.

This clonotype came up a few times. The chain employs TRBV7-6 and TRBJ1-4; possibly TRBD1 for D (6 bases). CDR1 is SGHVS, CDR2 FNYEAQ, per germline. This CDR3 comprises 16 residues. Trimming removed 6 bases from V and 3 bases from J, with 17 bases in between. This chain's CDR3 is CASSINSDSPNEKLFF. CDR3 DNA: TGTGCCAGCAGTATCAACTCGGACAGTCCTAATGAAAAACTGTTTTTT. Based on the CDR3 plus reference TRBV7-6 and TRBJ1-4, the full variable domain is GAGVSQSPRYKVTKRGQDVALRCDPISGHVSLYWYRQALGQGPEFLTYFNYEAQQDKSGLPNDRFSAERPEGSISTLTIQRTEQRDSAMYRCASSINSDSPNEKLFFGSGTQLSVL.

The chain is built from TRBV7-6 and TRBJ1-6; 7 nucleotides match TRBD1. The CDR3 loop spans 14 amino acids. V shed 5 bases, J shed 8 bases, and the junction held 6 bases outside the gene matches. Germline CDR1 is SGHVS and CDR2 is FNYEAQ. CDR3 sequence (DNA): TGTGCCAGCAGCCTCACAGGGGTAGATTCACCCCTCCACTTT. It yields the protein CASSLTGVDSPLHF.

The sample holds many counts of this clonotype. The rearrangement joins TRBV4-1 to TRBJ1-4, with 8 bases lining up with TRBD1. Trimming cost V 1 base and J 7 bases; bases outside gene matches: 5. Germline assignment: CDR1 MGHRA and CDR2 YSYEKL. The CDR3 is 15 amino acids. The CDR3 sequence: CASSQGQGPAEKLFF. CDR3 sequence (DNA): TGCGCCAGCAGCCAAGGACAGGGGCCGGCTGAAAAACTGTTTTTT.

This clonotype was detected only a few times. V and J are TRBV7-2 and TRBJ1-2, with TRBD1 matching 8 bases. Germline V CDR1 and CDR2: SGHTA, FQGNSA. The CDR3 totals 14 residues. Trimming removed 7 bases from V and 8 bases from J; junction bases left unmatched: 12. The CDR3 here is CASTLAGGAGGYTF. The CDR3 coding sequence is TGTGCCAGCACCCTCGCAGGGGGCGCGGGGGGCTACACCTTC.

This clonotype showed up just a few times. The V gene is TRBV7-8, the J gene TRBJ1-3; TRBD1 might be the D (5 bases). Trimming left V 5 bases short and J 0 bases short, with 23 bases between. The CDR3 consists of 19 residues. Germline CDR1 reads SGHVS; CDR2 reads FQNEAQ. This chain's CDR3 is CASSPYLLVGDYSGNTIYF. Written as DNA, the CDR3 is TGTGCCAGCAGCCCTTACCTTCTAGTAGGGGATTACTCTGGAAACACCATATATTTT. Based on the CDR3 plus reference TRBV7-8 and TRBJ1-3, the full variable domain is GAGVSQSPRYKVAKRGQDVALRCDPISGHVSLFWYQQALGQGPEFLTYFQNEAQLDKSGLPSDRFFAERPEGSVSTLKIQRTQQEDSAVYLCASSPYLLVGDYSGNTIYFGEGSWLTVV.

At least ten counts were recorded for this clonotype. The J gene is TRBJ2-7, the V gene TRBV6-1; 12 positions match TRBD1. V dropped 5 bases and J dropped 4; count of bases not matched to a gene: 6. The CDR3 sequence is 15 residues long. Germline CDR1 is MNHNS and CDR2 is SASEGT. Here the CDR3 reads CASSPGQGARYEQYF. As DNA, the CDR3 is TGTGCCAGCAGTCCGGGACAGGGGGCGAGGTACGAGCAGTACTTC.

This clonotype was detected ten times or more. The V and J genes are TRBV10-3 and TRBJ1-1; D unclear. The CDR3 sequence is 14 residues long. CDR1 is ENHRY, CDR2 SYGVKD, per germline. Trimming shortened V by 0 bases and J by 1 base, and 6 bases separated the two germline ends. The chain's CDR3 is CAISESGQNTEAFF. The CDR3 DNA follows: TGTGCCATCAGTGAGTCAGGGCAGAACACTGAAGCTTTCTTT.

The chain uses TRBV30 and TRBJ2-1; D is uncertain. V lost 8 bases, J lost 8 bases, and 16 bases lay in between. Germline V CDR1 and CDR2: GTSNPN, SVGIG (reference sequence). The CDR3 is 12 residues long. The chain's CDR3 is CARGLGLDEQFF. The CDR3 DNA is TGTGCCCGCGGTTTGGGCCTCGATGAGCAGTTCTTC.

The genes are TRBV18 and TRBJ2-1; D is undetermined. V gave up 0 bases and J gave up 5 bases, with 17 bases separating them. The germline gives CDR1 KGHSH, CDR2 LQKENI. This CDR3 is 17 amino acids long. CDR3 loop: CASSPPLPTAGNNEQFF. CDR3 nucleotides: TGTGCCAGCTCACCACCCTTACCTACTGCCGGTAACAATGAGCAGTTCTTC.

The J gene is TRBJ1-1, the V gene TRBV30; D is uncertain. The CDR3 consists of 13 residues. V lost 0 bases, J lost 1 base, and 6 bases lay in between. Looked up from germline, CDR1 is GTSNPN and CDR2 is SVGIG (reference sequence). CDR3 loop: CAWSVWENTEAFF. As DNA, the CDR3 is TGTGCCTGGAGTGTTTGGGAGAACACTGAAGCTTTCTTT. The variable domain in full, with the rest retrieved from reference TRBV30 and TRBJ1-1, is SQTIHQWPATLVQPVGSPLSLECTVEGTSNPNLYWYRQAAGRGLQLLFYSVGIGQISSEVPQNLSASRPQDRQFILSSKKLLLSDSGFYLCAWSVWENTEAFFGQGTRLTVV.

This clonotype was detected many times. The V call is TRBV20-1, the J call TRBJ1-1; possible D gene TRBD1, 5 bases. Germline-derived CDR1 and CDR2 are DFQATT and SNEGSKA (reference sequence). This CDR3 has 15 amino acids. Between the trimmed V and J ends, which lost 1 base and 4 bases, there was a span of 16 bases. The CDR3 DNA is TGCAGTGCTAGAGCTTTCCCAGGGTACGGCACTGAAGCTTTCTTT. This translates into CSARAFPGYGTEAFF.

The table lists this clonotype with a few counts. This chain uses TRBV20-1 with TRBJ2-1, with TRBD2 as a possible D gene (5 bases). V lost 1 base, J lost 6 bases, and 16 bases lay in between. CDR3 size: 15 residues. Germline V CDR1 and CDR2: DFQATT, SNEGSKA (reference sequence). As DNA, the CDR3 is TGCAGTGCTAGAGGCTGGACTCACTCTTCCAATGAGCAGTTCTTC. Translation gives CSARGWTHSSNEQFF.

This clonotype was seen at least ten times. The genes are TRBV3-1 and TRBJ2-7; unclear D gene. V was clipped by 3 bases and J by 6 bases, with 9 bases between them. CDR1 and CDR2 (germline): LGHDT, YNNKEL (reference sequence). The CDR3 is 12 residues long. This CDR3 is CASSQRTLEQYF. The CDR3 DNA reads TGTGCCAGCAGCCAGCGGACCCTCGAGCAGTACTTC.